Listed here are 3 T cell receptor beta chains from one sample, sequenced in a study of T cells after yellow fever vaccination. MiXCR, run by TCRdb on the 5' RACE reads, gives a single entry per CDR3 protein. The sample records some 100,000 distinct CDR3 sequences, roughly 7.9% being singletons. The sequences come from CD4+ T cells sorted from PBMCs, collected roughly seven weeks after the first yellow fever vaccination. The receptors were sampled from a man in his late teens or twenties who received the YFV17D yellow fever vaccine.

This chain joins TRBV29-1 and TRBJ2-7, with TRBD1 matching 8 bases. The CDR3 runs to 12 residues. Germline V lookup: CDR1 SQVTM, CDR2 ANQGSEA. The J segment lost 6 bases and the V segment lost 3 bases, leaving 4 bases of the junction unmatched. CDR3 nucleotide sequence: TGCAGCGTTGAGGACAGGGTAGGCGAGCAGTACGTC. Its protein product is CSVEDRVGEQYV.

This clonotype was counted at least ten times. The CDR3 sequence is CASRLSNIKRGVDEQFF. DNA for the CDR3: TGTGCCAGCAGGTTATCCAACATTAAGCGGGGCGTAGATGAGCAGTTCTTC. This rearrangement joins TRBV12-3 or TRBV12-4 to TRBJ2-1, with TRBD2 matching 7 bases. V lost 6 bases, J lost 8 bases, and 19 bases stayed unmatched. The length of the CDR3 is 17 residues.

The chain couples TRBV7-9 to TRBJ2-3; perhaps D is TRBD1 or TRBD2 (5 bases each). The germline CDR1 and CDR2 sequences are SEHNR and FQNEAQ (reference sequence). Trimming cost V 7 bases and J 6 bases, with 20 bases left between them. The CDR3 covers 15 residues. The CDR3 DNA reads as TGTGCCAGCATCCCCGCCGCCTCGGGGCGGGATACGCAGTATTTT. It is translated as CASIPAASGRDTQYF.